Many counts were recorded for the clone carrying this T cell receptor (beta chain). This specimen belongs to a study of CD8 T cells in ankylosing spondylitis. The V gene's germline CDR1 is MGHDK and CDR2 SYGVNS. V lost 6 bases, J lost 5 bases, and 5 bases stayed unmatched. This CDR3 contains 15 residues. MiXCR, applied by TCRdb to the 5' RACE reads, yields one record per CDR3 protein. This repertoire shows roughly 130,000 distinct CDR3 sequences, over 6.5% found once; its top ten account for 10% to 15%. This chain uses TRBV25-1 with TRBJ1-6; 9 bases agree with TRBD1. The clonotype comes from a male donor with ankylosing spondylitis or in good health (not recorded which). Sequenced material: blood, either unsorted or a sorted T cell fraction (not recorded which). The CDR3 loop is CASRNRDRDNSPLHF. The CDR3 bases are TGTGCCAGCAGGAACCGGGACAGGGATAATTCACCCCTCCACTTT. The whole variable domain, remainder taken from reference TRBV25-1 and TRBJ1-6, is EADIYQTPRYLVIGTGKKITLECSQTMGHDKMYWYQQDPGMELHLIHYSYGVNSTEKGDLSSESTVSRIRTEHFPLTLESARPSHTSQYLCASRNRDRDNSPLHFGNGTRLTVT.